Listed below are T cell receptor beta chains from one sample, sequenced in a study of shared clonotypes between healthy human individuals. Using immunoSEQ multiplex PCR, the repertoire was profiled, and TCRdb retains in-frame clones only, with some absent. The sample carries 980,000 or so clones, about 80% recorded once. Sequenced: memory CD4+ T cells sorted from blood. The receptors here all came from a young man in good health. Both conserved end residues are part of each CDR3. Each record gives: V gene, D gene, clone size, J gene, CDR3 protein, CDR3 DNA. D genes are given only for firm matches. Clone size is not always given. Where it is, it says once, few, many or a class for expanded clones.

TRBV7-2	TRBD1	.	TRBJ2-7	CASSSLDRGSYEQYF	TGTGCTAGCAGCTCGTTGGACAGGGGTTCCTACGAGCAGTACTTC
TRBV4-3	TRBD2	.	TRBJ2-1	CASSQDSLAGVIMNEQFF	TGCGCCAGCAGCCAAGATTCGCTAGCGGGAGTTATTATGAATGAGCAGTTCTTC
TRBV25-1	TRBD2	.	TRBJ2-3	CASSESAGGPRGTQYF	TGTGCCAGCAGTGAATCCGCGGGAGGGCCAAGAGGTACGCAGTATTTT
TRBV6-5	TRBD1	.	TRBJ2-5	CASSSGQGYQETQYF	TGTGCCAGCAGTTCGGGACAGGGGTACCAAGAGACCCAGTACTTC
TRBV19	.	.	TRBJ2-5	CASSWLGGQETQYF	TGTGCCAGTAGCTGGCTAGGGGGTCAAGAGACCCAGTACTTC
TRBV28	TRBD1	.	TRBJ1-6	CASSSGPGQNSPLHF	TGTGCCAGCAGTTCCGGCCCGGGACAGAATTCACCCCTCCACTTT
TRBV5-1	TRBD2	.	TRBJ2-1	CASSLASGRGHEQFF	TGCGCCAGCAGCTTGGCCAGCGGGAGAGGCCATGAGCAGTTCTTC
TRBV30	TRBD1	.	TRBJ1-4	CAWSAGTGRQNEKLFF	TGTGCCTGGAGTGCAGGGACAGGGAGGCAGAATGAAAAACTGTTTTTT
TRBV28	.	.	TRBJ2-7	CASSSAGRYEQYF	TGTGCCAGCAGTTCTGCAGGGAGATACGAGCAGTACTTC
TRBV19	TRBD1	.	TRBJ1-2	CASSTPGQGKANYGYTF	TGTGCCAGTAGTACCCCTGGACAGGGGAAGGCTAACTATGGCTACACCTTC
TRBV11-1	TRBD1	many	TRBJ2-7	CASSWGQGAYEQYF	TGTGCCAGCAGCTGGGGACAGGGCGCCTACGAGCAGTACTTC
TRBV6-5	TRBD1	.	TRBJ2-7	CASSRTGFYEQYF	TGTGCCAGCAGTCGGACAGGATTCTACGAGCAGTACTTC
TRBV5-6	TRBD2	.	TRBJ2-5	CASSPQLAGGHETQYF	TGTGCCAGCAGCCCACAACTAGCGGGGGGGCATGAGACCCAGTACTTC
TRBV11-1	.	.	TRBJ2-5	CASSLPSQETQYF	TGTGCCAGCAGCTTACCCTCGCAAGAGACCCAGTACTTC
TRBV30	.	.	TRBJ2-7	CAWSLRKYEQYF	TGTGCCTGGTCCCTTCGAAAATACGAGCAGTACTTC
TRBV7-2	.	.	TRBJ2-5	CASSQRSGGGETQYF	TGTGCCAGCAGCCAACGATCGGGGGGCGGAGAGACCCAGTACTTC
TRBV11-2	TRBD2	.	TRBJ2-3	CASSPTGGATGTDTQYF	TGTGCCAGCAGCCCGACCGGGGGGGCGACCGGGACAGATACGCAGTATTTT
TRBV7-2	.	once	TRBJ2-2	CASNQRAGELFF	TGTGCCAGCAACCAGAGGGCCGGGGAGCTGTTTTTT
TRBV27	.	.	TRBJ2-5	CASSKEGWGKTQYF	TGTGCCAGCAGTAAGGAAGGGTGGGGGAAGACCCAGTACTTC
TRBV4-1	.	.	TRBJ2-2	CASSQVLGGDTGELFF	TGCGCCAGCAGCCAAGTACTTGGAGGGGACACCGGGGAGCTGTTTTTT
TRBV18	.	.	TRBJ1-4	CASSPMGEKLFF	TGTGCCAGCTCACCTATGGGTGAAAAACTGTTTTTT
TRBV7-2	TRBD1	.	TRBJ1-2	CASSFTTGIYGYTF	TGTGCCAGCAGCTTCACGACAGGGATCTATGGCTACACCTTC
TRBV11-3	.	.	TRBJ2-1	CASSFRASSYNEQFF	TGTGCCAGCAGCTTCCGAGCCAGCTCCTACAATGAGCAGTTCTTC
TRBV6-1	.	.	TRBJ1-1	CASSERIRLEAFF	TGTGCCAGCAGTGAAAGGATTCGATTAGAAGCTTTCTTT
TRBV6-5	.	.	TRBJ2-5	CASKRETQYF	TGTGCCAGCAAAAGGGAGACCCAGTACTTC
TRBV30	TRBD1	.	TRBJ1-2	CAWRLTGGSYGYTF	TGTGCCTGGAGGTTAACAGGGGGAAGCTATGGCTACACCTTC
TRBV30	.	.	TRBJ1-4	CAWSVGTWGEKLFF	TGTGCCTGGAGTGTAGGCACCTGGGGTGAAAAACTGTTTTTT
TRBV4-1	.	.	TRBJ2-5	CASSQAPYQETQYF	TGCGCCAGCAGCCAAGCTCCGTACCAAGAGACCCAGTACTTC
TRBV2	TRBD1	.	TRBJ2-7	CASRATGDEQYF	TGTGCCAGCAGGGCGACAGGGGACGAGCAGTACTTC